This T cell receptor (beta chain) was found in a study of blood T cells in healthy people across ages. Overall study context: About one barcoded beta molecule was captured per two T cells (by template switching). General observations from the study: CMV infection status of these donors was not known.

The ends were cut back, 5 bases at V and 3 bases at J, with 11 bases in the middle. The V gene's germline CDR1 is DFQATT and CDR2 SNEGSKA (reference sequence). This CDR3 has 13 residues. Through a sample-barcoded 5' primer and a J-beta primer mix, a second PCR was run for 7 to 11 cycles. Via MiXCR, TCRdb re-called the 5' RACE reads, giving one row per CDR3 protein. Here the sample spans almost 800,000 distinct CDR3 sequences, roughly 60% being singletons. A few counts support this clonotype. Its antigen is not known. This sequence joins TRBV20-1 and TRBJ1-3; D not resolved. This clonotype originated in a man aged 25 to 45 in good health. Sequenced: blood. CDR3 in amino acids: CSAYSPGGNTIYF. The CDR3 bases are TGCAGTGCTTACTCACCGGGTGGAAACACCATATATTTT.